This record concerns one T cell receptor (beta chain) sequence. This sample was taken from a study of blood T cell repertoires in COVID-19. The overall study: Samples of COVID-19 (acute and convalescent) were obtained from the United States, Italy and Spain.

TCRdb's copy holds only in-frame clones and misses some; the assay was immunoSEQ multiplex PCR. The sample holds fewer than 200,000 clones, approximately 87% seen once. The CDR3 is 14 residues long. Germline assignment: CDR1 PRHDT and CDR2 FYEKMQ (reference sequence). Trimming shortened V by 7 bases and J by 2 bases, and 11 bases separated the two germline ends. This clonotype was sampled from a woman in her seventies with COVID-19, enrolled during active disease. The sequenced sample was peripheral blood. This chain joins TRBV13 and TRBJ2-2; the D is unclear. CDR3 nucleotides: TGTGCCAGCACCGTAACAGCAAACACCGGGGAGCTGTTTTTT. Amino acids: CASTVTANTGELFF.